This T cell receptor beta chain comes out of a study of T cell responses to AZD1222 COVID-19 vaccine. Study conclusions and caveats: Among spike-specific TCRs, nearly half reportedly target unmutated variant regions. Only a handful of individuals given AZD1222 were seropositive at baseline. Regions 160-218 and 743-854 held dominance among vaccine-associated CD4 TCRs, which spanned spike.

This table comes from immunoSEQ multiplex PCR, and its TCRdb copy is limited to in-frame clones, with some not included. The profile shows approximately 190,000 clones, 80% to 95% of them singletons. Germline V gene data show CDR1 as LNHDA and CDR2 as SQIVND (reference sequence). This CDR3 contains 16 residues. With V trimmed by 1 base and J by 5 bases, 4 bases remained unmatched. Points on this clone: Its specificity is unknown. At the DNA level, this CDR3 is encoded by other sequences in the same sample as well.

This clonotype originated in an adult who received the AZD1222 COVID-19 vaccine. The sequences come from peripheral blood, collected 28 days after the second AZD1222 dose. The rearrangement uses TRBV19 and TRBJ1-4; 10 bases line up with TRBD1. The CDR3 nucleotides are TGTGCCAGTAGTATAGTCCGGACAGGGGGGAATGAAAAACTGTTTTTT. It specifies CASSIVRTGGNEKLFF.